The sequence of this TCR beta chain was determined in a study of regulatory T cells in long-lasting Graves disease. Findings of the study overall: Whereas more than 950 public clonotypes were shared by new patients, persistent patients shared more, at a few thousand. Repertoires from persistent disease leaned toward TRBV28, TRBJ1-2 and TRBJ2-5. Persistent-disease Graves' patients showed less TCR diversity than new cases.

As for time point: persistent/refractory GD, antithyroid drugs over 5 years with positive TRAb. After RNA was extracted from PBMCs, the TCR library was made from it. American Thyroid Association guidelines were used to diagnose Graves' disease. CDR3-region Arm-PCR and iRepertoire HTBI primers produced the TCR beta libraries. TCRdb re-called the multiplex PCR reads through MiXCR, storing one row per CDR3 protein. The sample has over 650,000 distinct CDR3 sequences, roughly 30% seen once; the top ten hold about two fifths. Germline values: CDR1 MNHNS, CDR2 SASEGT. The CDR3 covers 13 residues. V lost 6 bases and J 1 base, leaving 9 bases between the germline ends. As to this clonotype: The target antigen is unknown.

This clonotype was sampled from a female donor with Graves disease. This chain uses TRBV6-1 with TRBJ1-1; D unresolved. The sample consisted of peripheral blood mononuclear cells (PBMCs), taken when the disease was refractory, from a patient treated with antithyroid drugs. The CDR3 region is CASRGERNTEAFF. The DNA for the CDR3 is TGTGCCAGCAGGGGCGAGAGGAACACTGAAGCTTTCTTT.